This TCR beta chain was sequenced in a study of PD-1 blockade in classical Hodgkin lymphoma. CDR1 and CDR2 from the germline V gene are SNHLY and FYNNEI. V was clipped by 2 bases and J by 5 bases; unmatched bases: 4. The CDR3 runs 14 residues. This clone has just one count. No antigen is known for it. TCRdb's copy holds only in-frame clones and misses some; the assay was immunoSEQ multiplex PCR. The sample gives 15,000 to 20,000 clones, roughly three quarters of which show up once; around 2.7% is in the top ten. The study's findings and limits: In CD4+ cells, TCR diversity went up significantly by C4D1, but in CD8+ cells it did not. Repertoires differed for reasons still undefined, possibly disease activity or prior therapy.

Described time point: cycle 4 day 1 (C4D1), after 5 to 7 weeks of nivolumab. Every patient relapsed after autologous stem cell transplantation, and brentuximab vedotin exposure varied. CD4+ T cells were purified from thawed PBMCs by negative selection. The chain has TRBV2 and TRBJ1-1, with TRBD1 matching over 8 bases. The sequences come from CD4+ T cells from blood, collected before the fourth cycle of nivolumab. This sequence was found in a human donor with classical Hodgkin lymphoma. In DNA, the CDR3 is TGTGCCAGCAGTGAACAGGGGGCGCCGACTGAAGCTTTCTTT. Translated, it gives CASSEQGAPTEAFF.